The 16 T cell receptor beta chains listed next were all sequenced from one sample in a study of shared clonotypes between healthy human individuals. Method: immunoSEQ multiplex PCR; TCRdb's copy keeps in-frame clones and lacks some. The sample has millions of clones, roughly nine tenths seen once; the top ten hold roughly 0.13%. Material for sequencing was naive CD4+ T cells sorted from blood. Subset given: CD45RA+ positively selected. The receptors shown here come from a man in his late teens or twenties in good health.

Here the CDR3 DNA reads TGTGCCACCCGGACTAGCGGGAACACAGATACGCAGTATTTT. Translated: CATRTSGNTDTQYF. V and J are TRBV6-1 and TRBJ2-3, with 12 bases lining up with TRBD2. V lost 10 bases and J lost 2; bases outside the gene matches: 4. The CDR3 is 14 amino acids. The germline gives CDR1 MNHNS, CDR2 SASEGT.

This clone was recorded once. This rearrangement joins TRBV28 to TRBJ2-7; 8 nucleotides agree with TRBD1. Germline trimming cut 6 bases from V and 7 bases from J; bases unmatched to any gene: 11. Germline assignment: CDR1 MDHEN and CDR2 SYDVKM. CDR3 length: 14 residues. This CDR3 is CASSSQGELGEQYF. The CDR3 DNA sequence: TGTGCCAGCAGCTCACAGGGGGAATTGGGTGAGCAGTACTTC.

Points on this clone: Other nucleotide sequences from this sample produce the same CDR3. This chain links TRBV5-1 with TRBJ2-3; D possibly corresponds to TRBD2 (6 bases). Trimming shortened V by 2 bases and J by 2 bases, and 9 bases separated the two germline ends. Germline CDR1 reads SGHRS; CDR2 reads YFSETQ. The CDR3 consists of 14 residues. This CDR3 is CASSFGDSTDTQYF. The CDR3 DNA follows: TGCGCCAGCAGCTTCGGGGACTCCACAGATACGCAGTATTTT.

CDR3 in DNA: TGTGCCGCAGGGACAGGGGCAAACACCGGGGAGCTGTTTTTT. Protein product: CAAGTGANTGELFF. This rearrangement joins TRBV19 to TRBJ2-2; 10 nucleotides agree with TRBD1. The CDR3 is 14 amino acids. Looked up from germline, CDR1 is LNHDA and CDR2 is SQIVND (reference sequence). The V gene end was trimmed by 11 bases and the J gene end by 2 bases; junction bases not matched to a gene: 5. The full variable domain, its missing parts supplied by reference TRBV19 and TRBJ2-2, is DGGITQSPKYLFRKEGQNVTLSCEQNLNHDAMYWYRQDPGQGLRLIYYSQIVNDFQKGDIAEGYSVSREKKESFPLTVTSAQKNPTAFYLCAAGTGANTGELFFGEGSRLTVL.

The chain combines TRBV10-1 with TRBJ1-6, with TRBD1 as a possible D gene (5 bases). V lost 5 bases, J lost 10 bases, and 12 bases lay in between. This CDR3 comprises 13 residues. Per the germline V gene, CDR1 is WNHNN and CDR2 is SYGVQD (reference sequence). In DNA, the CDR3 is TGCGCCAGCAGTCAGGTCGGGGGATCACCCCTCCACTTT. Translated, it gives CASSQVGGSPLHF.

V gene TRBV19 combines with J gene TRBJ2-7; 7 bases are shared with TRBD1. The V gene's germline CDR1 is LNHDA and CDR2 SQIVND (reference sequence). J was trimmed by 2 bases and V by 3 bases; bases with no gene match: 4. The CDR3 totals 14 residues. The chain's CDR3 is CASSIKTGPYEQYF. The DNA of the CDR3 is TGTGCCAGTAGTATTAAGACAGGGCCCTACGAGCAGTACTTC.

The chain recombines TRBV28 with TRBJ1-4, with D perhaps TRBD1 (6 bases). Germline V CDR1 and CDR2: MDHEN, SYDVKM. V lost 4 bases, J lost 3 bases, and 12 bases lay in between. The CDR3 contains 15 residues. This CDR3 is CASSSPDRPNEKLFF. In nucleotides, the CDR3 is TGTGCCAGCAGTTCACCGGACAGACCTAATGAAAAACTGTTTTTT.

The V and J genes are TRBV11-1 and TRBJ2-3; TRBD2 agrees at 10 bases. The germline V gene encodes CDR1 SGHAT and CDR2 FQDESV (reference sequence). The V and J ends lost 1 base and 1 base, in that order; junction bases with no gene match: 5. The CDR3 is 17 residues long. CDR3 DNA sequence: TGTGCCAGCAGCTTAGGTGCTGGACTAGCGGGCACAGATACGCAGTATTTT. Amino acids: CASSLGAGLAGTDTQYF.

This chain uses TRBV5-4 with TRBJ2-7, with 9 bases identical to TRBD1. The junction had 2 bases not matched to a gene; V was cut back by 4 bases and J by 0 bases. CDR1 is SGHNT and CDR2 is YYREEE in the germline V gene (reference sequence). The CDR3 loop spans 14 amino acids. The CDR3 spells CASSRTGDSYEQYF. The CDR3 region has the DNA TGTGCCAGCAGCAGGACAGGGGACTCCTACGAGCAGTACTTC.

About this clone: Compared with germline, one end of the junction differs, possibly owing to a read error. The J gene is TRBJ2-5, the V gene TRBV7-7; D is uncertain. The CDR3 is 15 residues long. Germline V gene lookup returns CDR1 SSHAT and CDR2 FNYEAQ (reference sequence). The chain's CDR3 is CASSSGFLGIETQYF. Written as DNA, the CDR3 is TGTGCTAGCAGCTCCGGATTTCTAGGGATAGAGACCCAGTACTTC.

This rearrangement joins TRBV6-1 to TRBJ2-6; D unclear. Germline CDR1 and CDR2: MNHNS and SASEGT. There are 12 residues in the CDR3. Trimming stripped 11 bases from V and 0 bases from J, with 5 bases between. CDR3 sequence reads: CAFGSGANVLTF. The CDR3 DNA sequence: TGTGCCTTCGGCTCTGGGGCCAACGTCCTGACTTTC.

The chain uses TRBV19 and TRBJ1-5, with D maybe TRBD1 (6 bases). The CDR3 runs to 15 residues. V dropped 5 bases and J dropped 0 bases, with 11 bases sitting between them. CDR1 is LNHDA and CDR2 is SQIVND in the germline V gene (reference sequence). DNA of the CDR3: TGTGCCAGTAGTCCCGGGACAATTAGCAATCAGCCCCAGCATTTT. This sequence encodes CASSPGTISNQPQHF.

This chain connects TRBV28 to TRBJ1-5; 7 bases are shared with TRBD1. This CDR3 is 15 amino acids long. Germline CDR1 MDHEN, CDR2 SYDVKM. J was trimmed by 0 bases and V by 5 bases; bases with no gene match: 4. The CDR3 spells CASSEGQSSNQPQHF. As DNA, the CDR3 is TGTGCCAGCAGTGAGGGACAGTCTAGCAATCAGCCCCAGCATTTT. Using reference TRBV28 and TRBJ1-5 for the parts outside the CDR3, the full variable domain is DVKVTQSSRYLVKRTGEKVFLECVQDMDHENMFWYRQDPGLGLRLIYFSYDVKMKEKGDIPEGYSVSREKKERFSLILESASTNQTSMYLCASSEGQSSNQPQHFGDGTRLSIL.

The chain combines TRBV6-6 with TRBJ2-5, with 7 bases that match TRBD2. V was pared by 6 bases and J by 3 bases, with 4 bases of the junction left unmatched. This CDR3 has 13 residues. Germline CDR1 and CDR2: MNHNY and SVGAGI (reference sequence). CDR3 sequence: CASSPGGKETQYF. The DNA for the CDR3 is TGTGCCAGCAGCCCGGGGGGAAAAGAGACCCAGTACTTC.

This clone was observed once. The chain combines TRBV11-1 with TRBJ2-1, with D tentatively TRBD2 (6 bases). The V and J ends lost 5 bases and 5 bases respectively, with 16 bases between them. The germline V gene has CDR1 SGHAT and CDR2 FQDESV (reference sequence). The CDR3 is made up of 15 amino acids. CDR3 protein: CASSPRMGGNNEQFF. In DNA, the CDR3 is TGTGCCAGCAGCCCTAGAATGGGGGGTAACAATGAGCAGTTCTTC.

This sequence joins TRBV6-6 and TRBJ2-1; D uncertain. V dropped 3 bases and J dropped 10 bases, with 10 bases sitting between them. Germline V lookup: CDR1 MNHNY, CDR2 SVGAGI (reference sequence). The CDR3 contains 12 residues. The CDR3 spells CASSYALVEQFF. In DNA, the CDR3 is TGTGCCAGCAGTTATGCTTTGGTGGAGCAGTTCTTC.